This is a list of T cell receptor beta chains from one sample in a study of T cell responses to AZD1222 COVID-19 vaccine. Sequenced by immunoSEQ multiplex PCR; TCRdb stores in-frame clones only, minus some. The table records about 56,000 clones, 80% to 90% of them present only once. Sequencing used peripheral blood, obtained on day 0 of AZD1222 vaccination. Receptor source: an adult in good health. CDR3s include the opening cysteine and the closing phenylalanine or tryptophan. D genes are given only for firm matches. Part of the rows lack a size; the others show once, few, many or a class for expanded clones.

v_call	clone_size	d_call	j_call	cdr3_aa	cdr3_nt
TRBV7-8	-	-	TRBJ2-7	CASSLQNPPGQYF	TGTGCCAGCAGCTTACAGAACCCCCCGGGGCAGTACTTC
TRBV28	-	-	TRBJ2-2	CASSLWDTGELFF	TGTGCCAGCAGCCTTTGGGACACCGGGGAGCTGTTTTTT
TRBV30	-	TRBD1	TRBJ2-2	CAWPCPGTGVVWNTGELFF	TGTGCCTGGCCCTGTCCCGGGACAGGGGTTGTTTGGAACACCGGGGAGCTGTTTTTT
TRBV19	-	-	TRBJ2-2	CASSIGQYTGELFF	TGTGCCAGTAGTATAGGGCAGTACACCGGGGAGCTGTTTTTT
TRBV5-8	-	TRBD2	TRBJ2-1	CASTELTSGLYNEQFF	TGTGCCAGCACCGAGCTAACTAGCGGGCTTTACAATGAGCAGTTCTTC
TRBV6-5	once	-	TRBJ1-1	CASSYGGAPEAFF	TGTGCCAGCAGTTACGGGGGCGCCCCTGAAGCTTTCTTT
TRBV27	-	-	TRBJ2-3	CTSWRDARTDTQYF	TGTACCAGCTGGAGAGACGCTCGCACAGATACGCAGTATTTT
TRBV7-6	-	-	TRBJ1-3	CASSLAREGNTIYF	TGTGCCAGCAGCTTAGCGCGCGAGGGAAACACCATATATTTT
TRBV3-1/TRBV3-2	-	-	TRBJ2-2	CASSQVVFEDKVNTGELFF	TGTGCCAGCAGCCAAGTGGTCTTCGAGGACAAAGTGAACACCGGGGAGCTGTTTTTT
TRBV7-3	once	-	TRBJ2-7	CASGLALGDEQYF	TGTGCCAGCGGGCTAGCCCTCGGGGACGAGCAGTACTTC
TRBV3-1/TRBV3-2	-	-	TRBJ1-3	CASSQETGGLSGNTIYF	TGTGCCAGCAGCCAAGAAACGGGGGGCCTCTCTGGAAACACCATATATTTT
TRBV5-1	-	TRBD2	TRBJ2-7	CASSLTSGSYEQYF	TGCGCCAGCAGCCTGACTAGCGGGTCGTACGAGCAGTACTTC
TRBV10-2	-	-	TRBJ1-5	CASSEEDRSNQPQHF	TGCGCCAGCAGTGAGGAAGACAGGTCCAATCAGCCCCAGCATTTT
TRBV19	-	-	TRBJ1-1	CASSSRSTEAFF	TGTGCCAGTAGTAGTAGAAGCACTGAAGCTTTCTTT
TRBV18	once	-	TRBJ1-2	CASSPRGSPDTYGYTF	TGTGCCAGCTCTCCTCGGGGCTCGCCGGATACCTATGGCTACACCTTC
TRBV24-1	-	-	TRBJ2-1	CATSDNDGNNEQFF	TGTGCCACCAGTGATAATGACGGAAACAATGAGCAGTTCTTC
TRBV28	-	TRBD1	TRBJ1-5	CASSSWGQGGYNQPQHF	TGTGCCAGCAGTTCCTGGGGACAGGGGGGATACAATCAGCCCCAGCATTTT
TRBV6-6	-	TRBD1	TRBJ1-2	CASSYSGQGSYGYTF	TGTGCCAGCAGTTACTCGGGACAGGGGTCTTATGGCTACACCTTC
TRBV14	-	-	TRBJ1-6	CASSHLLSGSPLHF	TGTGCCAGCAGCCACCTTTTGTCCGGTTCACCCCTCCACTTT
TRBV4-1	-	-	TRBJ2-1	CASSQESRNEQFF	TGCGCCAGCAGCCAAGAAAGTCGTAATGAGCAGTTCTTC
TRBV28	few	-	TRBJ1-1	CASREDQNTEAFF	TGTGCCAGCAGAGAGGATCAGAACACTGAAGCTTTCTTT
TRBV18	-	-	TRBJ1-2	CASSSLRQEGYGYTF	TGTGCCAGCTCATCCCTGAGACAGGAGGGGTATGGCTACACCTTC
TRBV19	few	-	TRBJ1-1	CARTEAFF	TGTGCCAGGACTGAAGCTTTCTTT